A selection of T cell receptor beta chains follows, all from one sample in a study of blood T cell repertoires in COVID-19. TCRdb's table, derived via immunoSEQ multiplex PCR, lists solely in-frame clones and lacks some. The sample has 160,000 or so clones, more than 75% seen once. Sequencing was performed on peripheral blood. Receptor source: a woman in her seventies with acute or convalescent COVID-19. Both conserved end residues are part of each CDR3. The D gene is left open where the match is weak. For some rows the clone size is stated as once, few or many, or as a class when expanded; others skip it.

D gene: -
J gene: TRBJ1-2
clone size: -
V gene: TRBV6-2/TRBV6-3
CDR3 DNA: TGTGCCAGCAGTCCCACAGGGTCTGCTAACTATGGCTACACCTTC
CDR3 protein: CASSPTGSANYGYTF

D gene: TRBD2
J gene: TRBJ2-7
clone size: -
V gene: TRBV28
CDR3 DNA: TGTGCCAGCAGTTTATCCGTAGCGGGAGGGCCCCTCTACGAGCAGTACTTC
CDR3 protein: CASSLSVAGGPLYEQYF

D gene: TRBD2
J gene: TRBJ2-1
clone size: -
V gene: TRBV18
CDR3 DNA: TGTGCCAGCTCACCCGAGTTAGCGGGAATCTACAATGAGCAGTTCTTC
CDR3 protein: CASSPELAGIYNEQFF

D gene: TRBD1
J gene: TRBJ2-1
clone size: -
V gene: TRBV4-1
CDR3 DNA: TGCGCCAGCAGCCAACAGACAGGGGCAGGGAATGAGCAGTTCTTC
CDR3 protein: CASSQQTGAGNEQFF

D gene: TRBD1
J gene: TRBJ2-7
clone size: -
V gene: TRBV5-1
CDR3 DNA: TGCGCCAGCAGCTTGGCGGGACAGAGCTACGAGCAGTACTTC
CDR3 protein: CASSLAGQSYEQYF

D gene: TRBD1
J gene: TRBJ2-1
clone size: few
V gene: TRBV7-2
CDR3 DNA: TGTGCCAGCAGCTTATTGGGACAGGGCCCGAGACAGTTCTTC
CDR3 protein: CASSLLGQGPRQFF

D gene: -
J gene: TRBJ1-2
clone size: -
V gene: TRBV9
CDR3 DNA: TGTGCCAGCAGCGTATCGGGGGGTGCCTATGGCTACACCTTC
CDR3 protein: CASSVSGGAYGYTF

D gene: TRBD1
J gene: TRBJ2-7
clone size: -
V gene: TRBV29-1
CDR3 DNA: TGCAGCGTTGAAGCCCCGACAGGGAACTCCTACGAGCAGTACTTC
CDR3 protein: CSVEAPTGNSYEQYF

D gene: TRBD2
J gene: TRBJ2-1
clone size: -
V gene: TRBV4-1
CDR3 DNA: TGCGCCAGCAGCCAAGACCTTCAAGCGGGACCCTACAATGAGCAGTTCTTC
CDR3 protein: CASSQDLQAGPYNEQFF

D gene: -
J gene: TRBJ1-3
clone size: -
V gene: TRBV19
CDR3 DNA: TGTGCCAGTAACTCAGGGGCCTCTGGAAACACCATATATTTT
CDR3 protein: CASNSGASGNTIYF

D gene: TRBD1
J gene: TRBJ1-1
clone size: -
V gene: TRBV28
CDR3 DNA: TGTGCCAGCAGTTTCATCGGGGGCAGGGGGCGAACCGTTCGAGCTTTCTTT
CDR3 protein: CASSFIGGRGRTVRAFF

D gene: -
J gene: TRBJ2-7
clone size: once
V gene: TRBV25-1
CDR3 DNA: TGTGCCAGCAGTAACCCAGGGGTCCGGGAGCAGTACTTC
CDR3 protein: CASSNPGVREQYF

D gene: TRBD2
J gene: TRBJ2-1
clone size: -
V gene: TRBV6-5
CDR3 DNA: TGTGCCAGCAGCCTAATGGGACTAGCGGGGACTGAGCAGTTCTTC
CDR3 protein: CASSLMGLAGTEQFF

D gene: -
J gene: TRBJ2-3
clone size: -
V gene: TRBV21-1
CDR3 DNA: TGTGCCAGCAGCAAATTCAAGGAGATGGGGACTCCAAAGAGCACAGATACGCAGTATTTT
CDR3 protein: CASSKFKEMGTPKSTDTQYF

D gene: -
J gene: TRBJ2-5
clone size: -
V gene: TRBV6-2/TRBV6-3
CDR3 DNA: TGTGCCAGCAGTTACAGGCGGGGAGGAGAGACCCAGTACTTC
CDR3 protein: CASSYRRGGETQYF

D gene: -
J gene: TRBJ1-2
clone size: once
V gene: TRBV19
CDR3 DNA: TGTGCCAGTAGTATATCGGCAGGGGTTAACTATGGCTACACCTTC
CDR3 protein: CASSISAGVNYGYTF

D gene: TRBD1
J gene: TRBJ1-1
clone size: -
V gene: TRBV24-1
CDR3 DNA: TGTGCCACCAGTGATCGGGACAGGACGAACACTGAAGCTTTCTTT
CDR3 protein: CATSDRDRTNTEAFF

D gene: TRBD2
J gene: TRBJ2-7
clone size: -
V gene: TRBV7-2
CDR3 DNA: TGTGCCAGCAGCTTAGCGGGGCCAGCGACTAGCGGTTTTTCCGAGCAGTACTTC
CDR3 protein: CASSLAGPATSGFSEQYF

D gene: TRBD2
J gene: TRBJ2-3
clone size: -
V gene: TRBV19
CDR3 DNA: TGTGCCAGTAGTCTCGGAGGGACTAGCGGGGGGTATACGCAGTATTTT
CDR3 protein: CASSLGGTSGGYTQYF

D gene: TRBD1
J gene: TRBJ1-2
clone size: -
V gene: TRBV2
CDR3 DNA: TGTGCCAGCAGGAAGGACAGGGAAAATGGCTACACCTTC
CDR3 protein: CASRKDRENGYTF

D gene: -
J gene: TRBJ1-4
clone size: -
V gene: TRBV28
CDR3 DNA: TGTGCCAGCAACCGGAGCCCTCTTAATGAAAAACTGTTTTTT
CDR3 protein: CASNRSPLNEKLFF

D gene: TRBD1
J gene: TRBJ1-2
clone size: once
V gene: TRBV9
CDR3 DNA: TGTGCCAGCAGCGTAGGGGACAGGCTTAACTATGGCTACACCTTC
CDR3 protein: CASSVGDRLNYGYTF

D gene: -
J gene: TRBJ2-1
clone size: -
V gene: TRBV2
CDR3 DNA: TGTGCCAGCAGTGAGATCGTCGCTACGGAGCGCACCTCCTACAATGAGCAGTTCTTC
CDR3 protein: CASSEIVATERTSYNEQFF

D gene: -
J gene: TRBJ1-2
clone size: -
V gene: TRBV10-3
CDR3 DNA: TGTGCCATTACAGGGACCTTGTATGGCTACACCTTC
CDR3 protein: CAITGTLYGYTF

D gene: TRBD1
J gene: TRBJ2-5
clone size: -
V gene: TRBV6-5
CDR3 DNA: TGTGCCAGCAGTACTGGGGGACAGGGCCATCAAATCCAGTACTTC
CDR3 protein: CASSTGGQGHQIQYF

D gene: -
J gene: TRBJ2-1
clone size: -
V gene: TRBV24-1
CDR3 DNA: TGTGCCACCAGTGATTGGGAGGCCAATGAGCAGTTCTTC
CDR3 protein: CATSDWEANEQFF

D gene: -
J gene: TRBJ1-2
clone size: -
V gene: TRBV9
CDR3 DNA: TGTGCCAGCAGCGACCGGGGTGGCTACACCTTC
CDR3 protein: CASSDRGGYTF

D gene: -
J gene: TRBJ1-3
clone size: -
V gene: TRBV27
CDR3 DNA: TGTGCCAGCAGTTTAACCAGGGCAGGAGCCGTTGGAAACACCATATATTTT
CDR3 protein: CASSLTRAGAVGNTIYF

D gene: TRBD1
J gene: TRBJ1-2
clone size: -
V gene: TRBV5-4
CDR3 DNA: TGTGCCAGCAGCGGGACAGAATATGGCTACACCTTC
CDR3 protein: CASSGTEYGYTF

D gene: -
J gene: TRBJ2-2
clone size: -
V gene: TRBV18
CDR3 DNA: TGTGCCAGCTCACCGACATTAGGCACCGGGGAGCTGTTTTTT
CDR3 protein: CASSPTLGTGELFF

D gene: -
J gene: TRBJ1-2
clone size: -
V gene: TRBV4-1
CDR3 DNA: TGCGCCAGCAGCCGCCGACCGGACAGCGTGAACTATGGCTACACCTTC
CDR3 protein: CASSRRPDSVNYGYTF

D gene: TRBD1
J gene: TRBJ1-2
clone size: -
V gene: TRBV28
CDR3 DNA: TGTGCCAGCAGCGACAGGGACTATGGCTACACCTTC
CDR3 protein: CASSDRDYGYTF

D gene: -
J gene: TRBJ2-3
clone size: -
V gene: TRBV4-3
CDR3 DNA: TGCGCCAGCAGCCAAGATCCCTACACAGATACGCAGTATTTT
CDR3 protein: CASSQDPYTDTQYF

D gene: -
J gene: TRBJ2-7
clone size: -
V gene: TRBV19
CDR3 DNA: TGTGCCAGTAGTATAGTAGGAACCCAGGCCTCCTACGAGCAGTACTTC
CDR3 protein: CASSIVGTQASYEQYF

D gene: -
J gene: TRBJ1-1
clone size: -
V gene: TRBV5-1
CDR3 DNA: TGCGCCAGCAGCTTGGACAGTAACGCTGAAGCTTTCTTT
CDR3 protein: CASSLDSNAEAFF

D gene: -
J gene: TRBJ1-3
clone size: -
V gene: TRBV27
CDR3 DNA: TGTGCCAGCAGCCCCAGGGGAGGGACTGAAGGAAACACCATATATTTT
CDR3 protein: CASSPRGGTEGNTIYF

D gene: -
J gene: TRBJ2-5
clone size: -
V gene: TRBV10-3
CDR3 DNA: TGTGCCATCAGTGACCAGGGCGCGGAGACCCAGTACTTC
CDR3 protein: CAISDQGAETQYF

D gene: TRBD1
J gene: TRBJ1-4
clone size: -
V gene: TRBV7-9
CDR3 DNA: TGTGCCAGCGGGACAGAGTTTGGAAAACTGTTTTTT
CDR3 protein: CASGTEFGKLFF

D gene: -
J gene: TRBJ2-7
clone size: -
V gene: TRBV9
CDR3 DNA: TGTGCCAGCAGCCTCGGCTACGAGCAGTACTTC
CDR3 protein: CASSLGYEQYF

D gene: -
J gene: TRBJ2-1
clone size: -
V gene: TRBV2
CDR3 DNA: TGTGCCAGCAGTCCCCGGGACTCTGCTAATGAGCAGTTCTTC
CDR3 protein: CASSPRDSANEQFF

D gene: -
J gene: TRBJ2-3
clone size: -
V gene: TRBV5-4
CDR3 DNA: TGTGCCAGCAGAGGGGGGGCGCTTTCAGATACGCAGTATTTT
CDR3 protein: CASRGGALSDTQYF

D gene: TRBD1
J gene: TRBJ2-7
clone size: -
V gene: TRBV11-2
CDR3 DNA: TGTGCCAGCAGGCCTCTCCGGACAGGGGGCCGTGGTGGGGAGCAGTACTTC
CDR3 protein: CASRPLRTGGRGGEQYF

D gene: -
J gene: TRBJ2-7
clone size: -
V gene: TRBV27
CDR3 DNA: TGTGCCAGCAGCTACCCCTCCCCCGGACAGGGAGGGGCCTACGAGCAGTACTTC
CDR3 protein: CASSYPSPGQGGAYEQYF

D gene: -
J gene: TRBJ2-1
clone size: once
V gene: TRBV7-2
CDR3 DNA: TGTGCCAGCAGCTTAGTAGGCGGGGGCGGCTACAATGAGCAGTTCTTC
CDR3 protein: CASSLVGGGGYNEQFF